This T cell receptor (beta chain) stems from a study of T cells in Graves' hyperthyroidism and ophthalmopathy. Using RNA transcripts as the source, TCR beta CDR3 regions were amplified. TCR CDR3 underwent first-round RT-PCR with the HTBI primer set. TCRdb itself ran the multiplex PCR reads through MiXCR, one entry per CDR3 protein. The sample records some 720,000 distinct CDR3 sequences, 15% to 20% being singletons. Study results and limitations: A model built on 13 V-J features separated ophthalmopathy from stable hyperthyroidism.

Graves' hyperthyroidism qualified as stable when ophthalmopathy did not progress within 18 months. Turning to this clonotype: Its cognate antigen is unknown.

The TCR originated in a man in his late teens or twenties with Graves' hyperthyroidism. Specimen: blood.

In DNA form, the CDR3 reads TGTGCCAGCAACCCACCCTACGGAGATACGCAGTATTTT. This translates into CASNPPYGDTQYF. V gene TRBV6-2 or TRBV6-3 combines with J gene TRBJ2-3; D gene unclear. Germline CDR1 MNHEY, CDR2 SVGEGT. V lost 7 bases and J 5 bases, leaving 13 bases between the germline ends. The CDR3 is 13 residues long.